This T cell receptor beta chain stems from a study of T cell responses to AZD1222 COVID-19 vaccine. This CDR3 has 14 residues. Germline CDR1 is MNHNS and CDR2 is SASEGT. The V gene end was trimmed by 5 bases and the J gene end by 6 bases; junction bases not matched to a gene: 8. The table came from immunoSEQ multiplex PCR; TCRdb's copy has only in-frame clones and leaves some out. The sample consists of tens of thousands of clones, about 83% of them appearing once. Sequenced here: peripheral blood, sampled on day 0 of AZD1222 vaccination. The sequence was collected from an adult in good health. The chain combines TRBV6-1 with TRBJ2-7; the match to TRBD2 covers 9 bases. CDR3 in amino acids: CASSLAGVSLEQYF. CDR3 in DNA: TGTGCCAGCAGTTTAGCGGGGGTTTCCCTCGAGCAGTACTTC.